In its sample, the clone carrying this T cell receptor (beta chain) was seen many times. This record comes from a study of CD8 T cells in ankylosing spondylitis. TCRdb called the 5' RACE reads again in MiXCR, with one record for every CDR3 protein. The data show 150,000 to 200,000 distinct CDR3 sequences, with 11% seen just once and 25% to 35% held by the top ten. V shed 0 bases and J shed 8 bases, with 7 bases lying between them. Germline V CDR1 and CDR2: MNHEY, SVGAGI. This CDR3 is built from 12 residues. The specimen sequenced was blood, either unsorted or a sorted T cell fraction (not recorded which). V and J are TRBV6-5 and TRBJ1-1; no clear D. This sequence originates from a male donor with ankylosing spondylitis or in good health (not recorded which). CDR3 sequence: CASSYSMGEAFF. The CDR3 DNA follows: TGTGCCAGCAGTTACTCGATGGGGGAAGCTTTCTTT.